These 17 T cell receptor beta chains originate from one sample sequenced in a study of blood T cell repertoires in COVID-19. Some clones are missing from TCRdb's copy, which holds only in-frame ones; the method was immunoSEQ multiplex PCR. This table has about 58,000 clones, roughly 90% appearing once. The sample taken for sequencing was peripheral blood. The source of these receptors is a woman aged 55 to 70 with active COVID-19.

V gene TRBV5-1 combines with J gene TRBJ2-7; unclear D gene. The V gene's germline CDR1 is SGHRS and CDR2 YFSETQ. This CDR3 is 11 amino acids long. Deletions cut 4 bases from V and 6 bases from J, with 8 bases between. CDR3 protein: CASSLLSEQYF. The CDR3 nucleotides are TGCGCCAGCAGCCTCCTGTCCGAGCAGTACTTC.

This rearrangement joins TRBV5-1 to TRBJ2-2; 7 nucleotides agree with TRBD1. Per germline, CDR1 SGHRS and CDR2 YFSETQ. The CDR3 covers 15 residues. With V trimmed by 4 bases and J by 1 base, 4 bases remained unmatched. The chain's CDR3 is CASSPRTGNTGELFF. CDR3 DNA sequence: TGCGCCAGCAGCCCGAGGACAGGGAACACCGGGGAGCTGTTTTTT.

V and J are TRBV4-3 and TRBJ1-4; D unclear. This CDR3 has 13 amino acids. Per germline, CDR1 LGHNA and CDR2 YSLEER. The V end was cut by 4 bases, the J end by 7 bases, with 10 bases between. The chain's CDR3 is CASSLGGGEKLFF. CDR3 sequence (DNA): TGCGCCAGCAGCCTTGGCGGAGGTGAAAAACTGTTTTTT.

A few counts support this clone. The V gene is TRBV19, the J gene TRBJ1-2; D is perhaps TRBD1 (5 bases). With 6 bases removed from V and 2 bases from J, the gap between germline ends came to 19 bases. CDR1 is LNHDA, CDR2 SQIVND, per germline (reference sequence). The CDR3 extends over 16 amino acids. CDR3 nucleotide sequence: TGTGCCAGTAGACTAAATATGGGGGGTTCGAACTATGGCTACACCTTC. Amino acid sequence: CASRLNMGGSNYGYTF. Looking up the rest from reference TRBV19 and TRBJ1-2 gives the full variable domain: DGGITQSPKYLFRKEGQNVTLSCEQNLNHDAMYWYRQDPGQGLRLIYYSQIVNDFQKGDIAEGYSVSREKKESFPLTVTSAQKNPTAFYLCASRLNMGGSNYGYTFGSGTRLTVV.

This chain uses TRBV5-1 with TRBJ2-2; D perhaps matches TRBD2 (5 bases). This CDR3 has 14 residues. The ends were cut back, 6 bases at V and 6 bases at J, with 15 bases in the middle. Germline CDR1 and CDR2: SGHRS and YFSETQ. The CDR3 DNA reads TGCGCCAGCAAAGTAGAGGGCAATGCCGGGGAGCTGTTTTTT. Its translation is CASKVEGNAGELFF.

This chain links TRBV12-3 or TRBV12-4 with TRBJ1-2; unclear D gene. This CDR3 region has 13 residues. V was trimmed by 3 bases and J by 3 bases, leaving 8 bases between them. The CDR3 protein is CASSFVYDYGYTF. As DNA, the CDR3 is TGTGCCAGCAGTTTCGTGTATGACTATGGCTACACCTTC.

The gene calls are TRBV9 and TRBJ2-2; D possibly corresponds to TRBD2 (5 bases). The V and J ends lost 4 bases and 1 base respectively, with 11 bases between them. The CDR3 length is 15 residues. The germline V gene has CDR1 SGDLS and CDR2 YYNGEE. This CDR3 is CASSRIAGNTGELFF. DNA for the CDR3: TGTGCCAGCAGCCGAATCGCGGGGAACACCGGGGAGCTGTTTTTT. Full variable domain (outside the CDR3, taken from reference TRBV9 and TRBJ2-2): DSGVTQTPKHLITATGQRVTLRCSPRSGDLSVYWYQQSLDQGLQFLIQYYNGEERAKGNILERFSAQQFPDLHSELNLSSLELGDSALYFCASSRIAGNTGELFFGEGSRLTVL.

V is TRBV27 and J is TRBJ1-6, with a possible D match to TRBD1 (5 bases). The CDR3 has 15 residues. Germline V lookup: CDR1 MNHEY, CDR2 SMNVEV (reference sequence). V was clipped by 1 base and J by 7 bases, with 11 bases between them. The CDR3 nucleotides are TGTGCCAGCAGTTTATGGGGGGAGAGGAATTCACCCCTCCACTTT. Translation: CASSLWGERNSPLHF.

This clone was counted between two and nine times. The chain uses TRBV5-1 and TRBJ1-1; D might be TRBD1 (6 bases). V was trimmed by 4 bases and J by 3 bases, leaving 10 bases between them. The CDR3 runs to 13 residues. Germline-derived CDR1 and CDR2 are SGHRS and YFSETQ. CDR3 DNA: TGCGCCAGCAGCCTGACAGGTTACACTGAAGCTTTCTTT. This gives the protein CASSLTGYTEAFF.

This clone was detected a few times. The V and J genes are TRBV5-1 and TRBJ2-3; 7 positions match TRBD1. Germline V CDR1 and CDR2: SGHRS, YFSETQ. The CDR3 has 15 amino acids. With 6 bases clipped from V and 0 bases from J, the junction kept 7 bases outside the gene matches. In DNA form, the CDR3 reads TGCGCCAGCACCCCGGACAGGATTAGCACAGATACGCAGTATTTT. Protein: CASTPDRISTDTQYF.

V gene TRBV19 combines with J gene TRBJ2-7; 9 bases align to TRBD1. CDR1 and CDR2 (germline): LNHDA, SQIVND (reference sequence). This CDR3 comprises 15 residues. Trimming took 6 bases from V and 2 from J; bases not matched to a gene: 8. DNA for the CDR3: TGTGCCAGTAGCTCCCCGGGACAGGGCACCTACGAGCAGTACTTC. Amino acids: CASSSPGQGTYEQYF.

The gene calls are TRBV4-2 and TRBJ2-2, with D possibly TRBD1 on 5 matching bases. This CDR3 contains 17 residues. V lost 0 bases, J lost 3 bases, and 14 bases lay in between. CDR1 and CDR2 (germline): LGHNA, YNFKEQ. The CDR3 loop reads CASSQDWARVDTGELFF. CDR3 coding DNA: TGTGCCAGCAGCCAAGATTGGGCCAGGGTCGACACCGGGGAGCTGTTTTTT.

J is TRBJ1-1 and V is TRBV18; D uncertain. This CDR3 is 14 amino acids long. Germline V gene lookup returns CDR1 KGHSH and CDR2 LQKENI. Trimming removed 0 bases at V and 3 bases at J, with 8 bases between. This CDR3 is CASSPPNGDTEAFF. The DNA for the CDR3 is TGTGCCAGCTCACCACCGAACGGGGACACTGAAGCTTTCTTT.

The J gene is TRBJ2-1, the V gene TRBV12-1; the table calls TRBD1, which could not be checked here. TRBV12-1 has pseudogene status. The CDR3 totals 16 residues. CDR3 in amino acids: CASSFEAGRSYNEQFF. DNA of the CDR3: TGTGCCAGCAGCTTTGAGGCAGGGCGGTCCTACAATGAGCAGTTCTTC.

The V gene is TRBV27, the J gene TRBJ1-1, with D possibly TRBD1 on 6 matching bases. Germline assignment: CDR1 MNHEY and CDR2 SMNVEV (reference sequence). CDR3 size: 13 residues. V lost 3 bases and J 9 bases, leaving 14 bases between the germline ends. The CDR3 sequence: CASSFQQGRKAFF. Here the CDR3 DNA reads TGTGCCAGCAGTTTTCAACAGGGAAGAAAAGCTTTCTTT.

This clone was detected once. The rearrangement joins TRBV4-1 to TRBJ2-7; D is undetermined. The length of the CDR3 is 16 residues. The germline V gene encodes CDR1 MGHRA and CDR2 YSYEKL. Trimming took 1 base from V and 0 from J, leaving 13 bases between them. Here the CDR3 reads CASSQGLRSSSYEQYF. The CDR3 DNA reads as TGCGCCAGCAGCCAAGGGTTACGGTCGAGCTCCTACGAGCAGTACTTC.

CDR3: CASSLGPPETQYF. The CDR3 region has the DNA TGTGCCAGCAGCTTGGGGCCCCCAGAGACCCAGTACTTC. The V gene is TRBV5-6, the J gene TRBJ2-5; D call uncertain. V was trimmed by 0 bases and J by 4 bases, leaving 7 bases between them. The CDR3 totals 13 residues. Per germline, CDR1 SGHDT and CDR2 YYEEEE.